A selection of T cell receptor beta chains follows, all from one sample in a study of blood T cell repertoires in COVID-19. Generated by immunoSEQ multiplex PCR, the TCRdb table keeps only in-frame clones and is missing some. The sample records under 250,000 clones, roughly 82% being singletons. The sequenced sample was peripheral blood. The receptors originated from a woman aged 80 or over with COVID-19, enrolled during active disease. Each CDR3 is given with its conserved first and last residue. D genes are given only for firm matches. Expanded clones are given a class, and other clones once, few, many or no size at all.

length	V	J	D	size	CDR3	DNA
14	TRBV19	TRBJ1-1	-	-	CASSYRYRNTEAFF	TGTGCCAGTAGTTACAGGTATAGGAACACTGAAGCTTTCTTT
13	TRBV6-5	TRBJ1-5	-	-	CASRTGINQPQHF	TGTGCCAGCAGGACAGGAATTAATCAGCCCCAGCATTTT
15	TRBV6-1	TRBJ2-3	TRBD1	once	CASSERTGAADTQYF	TGTGCCAGCAGTGAACGGACAGGGGCGGCAGATACGCAGTATTTT
16	TRBV3-1/TRBV3-2	TRBJ2-5	-	-	CASSQVGPLRGETQYF	TGTGCCAGCAGCCAAGTCGGACCGCTTCGGGGAGAGACCCAGTACTTC
13	TRBV30	TRBJ1-1	-	few	CAWSAQQNTEAFF	TGTGCCTGGAGTGCCCAACAGAACACTGAAGCTTTCTTT
15	TRBV19	TRBJ1-4	-	-	CASRRTAPGGEKLFF	TGTGCCAGTAGGCGTACAGCTCCTGGGGGGGAAAAACTGTTTTTT
14	TRBV6-2/TRBV6-3	TRBJ2-7	-	-	CASSYGGGPYEQYF	TGTGCCAGCAGTTACGGAGGCGGCCCCTACGAGCAGTACTTC
15	TRBV5-1	TRBJ1-6	-	-	CASSLATGGGSPLHF	TGCGCCAGCAGCTTGGCCACGGGGGGTGGTTCACCCCTCCACTTT
15	TRBV28	TRBJ1-5	-	-	CASRRQDLSNQPQHF	TGTGCCAGCAGGAGACAGGATTTGAGCAATCAGCCCCAGCATTTT
14	TRBV6-5	TRBJ1-1	-	-	CASDRTAANTEAFF	TGTGCCAGCGACCGGACAGCGGCGAACACTGAAGCTTTCTTT
13	TRBV6-6	TRBJ2-6	-	-	CASTGSGANVLTF	TGTGCCAGCACCGGCTCTGGGGCCAACGTCCTGACTTTC
15	TRBV7-8	TRBJ1-2	TRBD1	-	CASSLQGQGAYGYTF	TGTGCCAGCAGCCTACAGGGACAGGGGGCGTATGGCTACACCTTC
16	TRBV4-1	TRBJ2-5	TRBD2	-	CASSNGMAGERETQYF	TGCGCCAGCAGCAACGGGATGGCGGGGGAGAGGGAGACCCAGTACTTC
17	TRBV6-2/TRBV6-3	TRBJ2-5	TRBD2	-	CASSYSLAGEFEETQYF	TGTGCCAGCAGTTACTCACTAGCGGGGGAATTCGAAGAGACCCAGTACTTC
13	TRBV5-4	TRBJ1-4	TRBD1	few	CASGDRGSEKLFF	TGTGCCAGCGGTGACAGGGGGAGTGAAAAACTGTTTTTT
14	TRBV5-1	TRBJ2-3	-	once	CASSLGTEGDTQYF	TGCGCCAGCAGCTTGGGGACAGAGGGAGATACGCAGTATTTT
15	TRBV5-5	TRBJ1-5	TRBD1	-	CASRLQGAPNQPQHF	TGTGCCAGCAGACTACAGGGGGCCCCCAATCAGCCCCAGCATTTT
14	TRBV30	TRBJ1-2	TRBD1	-	CAWSVQGVGYGYTF	TGTGCCTGGAGCGTACAGGGGGTTGGCTATGGCTACACCTTC
14	TRBV2	TRBJ2-2	-	-	CASKKGVNTGELFF	TGTGCCAGCAAGAAGGGGGTGAACACCGGGGAGCTGTTTTTT
15	TRBV5-4	TRBJ2-3	TRBD2	-	CASSRTSGRTDTQYF	TGTGCCAGCAGCCGGACTAGCGGACGCACAGATACGCAGTATTTT
18	TRBV19	TRBJ1-5	TRBD1	-	CASSIAGQGGGISQPQHF	TGTGCCAGTAGTATTGCGGGACAGGGAGGGGGGATTAGTCAGCCCCAGCATTTT
16	TRBV3-1/TRBV3-2	TRBJ2-4	TRBD1	-	CASSNRDSIAKNIQYF	TGTGCCAGCAGCAACCGGGACAGCATAGCCAAAAACATTCAGTACTTC
17	TRBV4-3	TRBJ1-6	-	-	CASSQDLGSSYNSPLHF	TGCGCCAGCAGCCAAGATTTGGGGAGTTCCTATAATTCACCCCTCCACTTT
17	TRBV9	TRBJ2-2	-	-	CASSAPGGLPNTGELFF	TGTGCCAGCAGCGCCCCCGGGGGGCTGCCGAACACCGGGGAGCTGTTTTTT
16	TRBV2	TRBJ1-5	-	-	CASSEARRQLNQPQHF	TGTGCCAGCAGTGAAGCGCGGAGGCAGCTTAATCAGCCCCAGCATTTT
14	TRBV6-5	TRBJ2-7	TRBD2	-	CASSFSGETYEQYF	TGTGCCAGCAGTTTTAGCGGGGAGACCTACGAGCAGTACTTC
15	TRBV5-1	TRBJ2-5	TRBD2	-	CASSLGEGPQETQYF	TGCGCCAGCAGCTTGGGGGAGGGCCCCCAAGAGACCCAGTACTTC
16	TRBV21-1	TRBJ2-3	-	once	CASSKIKGQGTDTQYF	TGTGCCAGCAGCAAAATAAAGGGACAGGGCACAGATACGCAGTATTTT
15	TRBV11-2	TRBJ2-2	TRBD1	-	CASRDQGARTGELFF	TGTGCCAGCAGGGATCAGGGGGCACGGACCGGGGAGCTGTTTTTT
15	TRBV6-2/TRBV6-3	TRBJ1-1	TRBD1	-	CASSRLNRGQTEAFF	TGTGCCAGCAGTCGTCTCAACAGGGGGCAGACTGAAGCTTTCTTT
13	TRBV10-3	TRBJ2-1	TRBD1	-	CATTGQGYNEQFF	TGTGCCACAACGGGACAGGGATACAATGAGCAGTTCTTC
11	TRBV12-3/TRBV12-4	TRBJ1-3	-	-	CASSFRNTIYF	TGTGCCAGCAGTTTCCGGAACACCATATATTTT
14	TRBV6-5	TRBJ2-7	TRBD1	once	CASSPPGGKYEQYF	TGTGCCAGCAGTCCCCCAGGGGGAAAATACGAGCAGTACTTC
11	TRBV7-2	TRBJ1-1	-	-	CASSSGIEAFF	TGTGCCAGCAGCTCCGGGATTGAAGCTTTCTTT
17	TRBV18	TRBJ2-1	TRBD2	-	CASSPPGPSGGSGEQFF	TGTGCCAGCTCACCACCAGGTCCTAGCGGGGGCTCGGGGGAGCAGTTCTTC
15	TRBV18	TRBJ2-5	TRBD2	-	CASSPPQRGQETQYF	TGTGCCAGCTCACCACCGCAGCGGGGGCAAGAGACCCAGTACTTC
12	TRBV28	TRBJ1-2	-	-	CASTRGSYGYTF	TGTGCCAGCACCCGTGGCAGCTATGGCTACACCTTC
15	TRBV7-2	TRBJ2-3	-	-	CASSLLAVGTDTQYF	TGTGCCAGCAGCTTACTCGCGGTCGGCACAGATACGCAGTATTTT
15	TRBV19	TRBJ1-4	TRBD1	-	CASAGTGVINEKLFF	TGTGCCAGTGCCGGGACAGGGGTCATTAATGAAAAACTGTTTTTT
18	TRBV4-2	TRBJ2-3	TRBD2	-	CASSPQKGLAGVTDTQYF	TGTGCCAGCAGCCCCCAGAAGGGACTAGCGGGGGTCACAGATACGCAGTATTTT
13	TRBV5-1	TRBJ1-2	-	-	CASSIGRGVGYTF	TGCGCCAGCAGTATTGGGCGGGGGGTCGGCTACACCTTC
13	TRBV18	TRBJ1-2	-	-	CASSPTGSDGYTF	TGTGCCAGCTCACCGACGGGGAGTGATGGCTACACCTTC
14	TRBV5-1	TRBJ2-1	-	-	CASSLGGPYNEQFF	TGCGCCAGCAGCTTGGGGGGGCCCTACAATGAGCAGTTCTTC
16	TRBV27	TRBJ2-3	-	-	CASSYLPGAGTDTQYF	TGTGCCAGCAGCTACCTTCCCGGAGCCGGCACAGATACGCAGTATTTT
13	TRBV5-1	TRBJ1-2	-	-	CASRRSDNYGYTF	TGCGCCAGCCGCAGGTCTGACAACTATGGCTACACCTTC
13	TRBV6-1	TRBJ1-2	-	-	CASSETVNYGYTF	TGTGCCAGCAGTGAGACAGTTAACTATGGCTACACCTTC